This passage covers 3 T cell receptor beta chains from one sample sequenced in a study of cytomegalovirus exposure and HLA in healthy donors (TCRdb year 2017). Libraries were prepared through the immunoSEQ multiplex PCR assay. TCRdb provides this immuneACCESS table in a form limited to in-frame rearrangements. Some clones are lacking; in checked studies, under half of them reflect an unresolved V gene, and why the rest are absent is not known. The table for this sample lists approximately 220,000 clones; about 93% of them were counted only once. Around 1.1% of the sample belongs to the ten largest clones. Sequencing was done on a sample of PBMCs. Receptors were obtained from a woman aged 18-35 years in good health and CMV-seronegative.

This clone was detected a few times. V usage is TRBV4-1 and J usage is TRBJ2-5; 11 bases are a match to TRBD2. With 0 bases clipped from V and 2 bases from J, the junction kept 14 bases outside the gene matches. The CDR3 covers 20 residues. The germline V gene encodes CDR1 MGHRA and CDR2 YSYEKL. The CDR3 region is CASSQDSAVAGGLGQETQYF. CDR3 coding DNA: TGCGCCAGCAGCCAAGATTCCGCGGTAGCGGGAGGGTTGGGGCAAGAGACCCAGTACTTC.

The rearrangement links TRBV18 to TRBJ1-2; unclear D gene. Germline lookup yields CDR1 KGHSH and CDR2 LQKENI. Trimming removed 4 bases from V and 0 bases from J, with 12 bases in between. This CDR3 is 15 amino acids long. CDR3 sequence reads: CASSLRTQTNYGYTF. CDR3 DNA: TGTGCCAGCTCACTTCGGACTCAGACTAACTATGGCTACACCTTC.

The chain joins TRBV6-1 to TRBJ1-5; D unclear. Germline loops: CDR1 MNHNS, CDR2 SASEGT. V was clipped by 2 bases and J by 3 bases, with 14 bases between them. This CDR3 region has 16 residues. CDR3 sequence (DNA): TGTGCCAGCAGTGAACGGCGGATTTCCTTCAATCAGCCCCAGCATTTT. This encodes CASSERRISFNQPQHF.